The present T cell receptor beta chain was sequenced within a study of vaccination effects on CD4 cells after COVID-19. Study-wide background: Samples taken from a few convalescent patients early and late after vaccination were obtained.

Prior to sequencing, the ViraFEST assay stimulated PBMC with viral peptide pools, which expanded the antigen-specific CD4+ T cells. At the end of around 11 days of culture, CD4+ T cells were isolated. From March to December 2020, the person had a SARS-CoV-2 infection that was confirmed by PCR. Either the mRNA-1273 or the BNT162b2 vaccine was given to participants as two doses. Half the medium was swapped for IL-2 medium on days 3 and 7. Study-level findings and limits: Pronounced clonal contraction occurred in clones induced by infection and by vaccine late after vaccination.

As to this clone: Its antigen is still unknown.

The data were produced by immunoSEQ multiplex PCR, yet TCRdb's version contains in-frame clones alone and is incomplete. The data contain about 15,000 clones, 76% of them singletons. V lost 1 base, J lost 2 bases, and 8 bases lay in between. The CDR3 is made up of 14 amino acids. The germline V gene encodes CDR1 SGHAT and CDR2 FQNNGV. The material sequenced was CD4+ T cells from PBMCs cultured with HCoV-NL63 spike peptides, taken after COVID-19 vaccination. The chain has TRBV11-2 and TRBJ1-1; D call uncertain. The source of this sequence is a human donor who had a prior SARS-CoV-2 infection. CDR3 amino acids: CASSLGWENTEAFF. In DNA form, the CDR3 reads TGTGCCAGCAGCTTAGGGTGGGAAAACACTGAAGCTTTCTTT.